The clone carrying this T cell receptor (beta chain) was counted between two and nine times. Its cognate antigen is unknown. All of the isolated RNA was reverse transcribed, so expressed TCRB transcripts were sequenced. Regulatory, naive and central memory T cell samples averaged roughly 3.5 million reads. Sequenced by immunoSEQ multiplex PCR; TCRdb stores in-frame clones only, minus some. In the table there are 95,000 to 110,000 clones, 25% to 35% of which are singletons. The data stem from a study of beta chain features in type 1 diabetes. About the study: There were some 110 million sorted cells examined across all samples.

Regarding the study as a whole: PCR might favor shorter templates, equally in patients and controls. More deletions and fewer insertions at VDJ junctions were seen in type 1 diabetes patients. Shorter TCRB CDR3s, moderately but significantly so, were found in Type 1 diabetes patients in all four CD4+ subsets.

V was clipped by 1 base and J by 7 bases, with 14 bases between them. Germline V gives CDR1 GTSNPN, CDR2 SVGIG (reference sequence). This CDR3 has 13 residues. The genes are TRBV30 and TRBJ2-7, with D possibly matching TRBD2 (5 bases). Sequences were obtained from central memory CD4+ T cells from blood. This receptor was taken from a woman aged 18 to 35 with type 1 diabetes. CDR3 loop: CAWSERAGREQYF. The CDR3 region has the DNA TGTGCCTGGAGTGAGAGGGCTGGGAGAGAGCAGTACTTC.